The clone carrying this T cell receptor (beta chain) was recorded at least ten times. Time point here: before trial treatment. The data derive from a study of low-dose radiotherapy and immunotherapy resistance in tumors. V lost 7 bases and J lost 3, with 19 bases in between. This CDR3 has 15 amino acids. Covering alpha and beta chains, TRAV- and TRBV-specific primers were used for the first-strand cDNA. Amplification of TCRs used a constant-region primer and V-primer adapter for 20 PCR cycles. In vitro transcription served to amplify the isolated mRNA. Each CDR3 protein gets one entry after TCRdb re-called the reads with MiXCR. The data show around 90,000 distinct CDR3 sequences, about 20% seen once.

The TCR was taken from a male donor with prostate cancer. The chain employs TRBV23-1 and TRBJ2-7; possibly TRBD1 for D (6 bases). TRBV23-1 is designated an ORF whose function remains uncertain. Source: PBMCs, taken before treatment. The CDR3 DNA reads as TGCGCCAGCAAACCAGTCGCAGGACAGAGCTACGAGCAGTACTTC. Translating it yields CASKPVAGQSYEQYF.